This T cell receptor (beta chain) emerged from a study of post-analysis software for immune sequencing data. About the study: The disease courses spanned relapsing-remitting, secondary progressive and progressive-relapsing forms of multiple sclerosis. The study, taken as a whole, reports: Controls had significantly higher normalized Chao1 diversity than multiple sclerosis patients. Under the F measure, samples that were prepared in one batch clustered strongly together. With TRBV5-6, TRBV5-1 and TRBV20-1 included, 5 or 6 TRBV segments were more frequent in patients than in controls.

There are 16 residues in the CDR3. Per the germline V gene, CDR1 is LGHNA and CDR2 is YNFKEQ. V was pared by 8 bases and J by 2 bases, with 14 bases of the junction left unmatched. With respect to this clonotype: What it recognizes is unknown.

The authors incorporated unique molecular identifiers into the TCR beta cDNA libraries. T cells, about 0.9 to 11 million of them, yielded approximately 500,000 cDNA molecules. Each CDR3 protein gets one entry after TCRdb re-called the PCR reads with MiXCR. The data contain approximately 730,000 distinct CDR3 sequences, roughly 27% of them singletons. Sequenced input: blood. This chain joins TRBV4-2 and TRBJ1-2; 7 bases align to TRBD1. This sequence was found in a girl between 10 and 17 years old with multiple sclerosis. The CDR3 DNA reads as TGTGCCAGCGGGAGGACAGGATTAAGTGGGAACTATGGCTACACCTTC. This codes for CASGRTGLSGNYGYTF.